This section outlines one T cell receptor beta chain sequence together with its context. It lacks a known antigen. No qualities accompany the bases; no much larger clone lies one base away. Trimming takes 6 bases off V and 4 bases off J; junction bases not matched to a gene: 5. The CDR3 goes from the cysteine to the phenylalanine over 13 residues. Only the CDR3 portion is preserved as DNA: 39 bases, with reading frame beginning at the first base. In the germline V gene, CDR1 corresponds to MDHEN and CDR2 to SYDVKM. Collaborating institutions collected whole blood in K2EDTA tubes following their own protocols. For TCRbeta analysis, collaborators shipped samples in one of three forms: frozen whole blood, isolated PBMCs, or DNA extracted from either of those sample types. TCRbeta CDR3 regions were amplified from genomic DNA using the immunoSEQ Assay, a bias-controlled multiplex PCR. The authors' analysis ran thus. Within the assay, amplification of reference gene primers was used to estimate how many nucleated cells each sample contained. To quantify the absolute abundance of each unique TCRbeta CDR3 rearrangement, sequence reads were collapsed and filtered. For each sample, productive Simpson clonality was calculated as the square root of Simpson's diversity index across productive rearrangements. TCRdb re-hosts the immuneACCESS table, in-frame sequences only. Its copies lack some clones; in the studies checked, an unresolved V gene accounts for under half of them, and the cause for the rest is not known. The V and J calls and the clone size are those of that table, but D and trimming were determined from the DNA. For this sample there are 150,000 to 200,000 clones; approximately 84% appear just once. The ten largest clones represent around 6.9% of the sample.

This record comes from a study of blood T cell repertoires in COVID-19 (dated by TCRdb to between 2020 and 2021). In terms of the full investigation: The collaborator samples originated in the United States, Italy and Spain and spanned the acute and convalescent phases of COVID-19. The material from the prospective study consisted of cDNA or gDNA derived from T cells, B-cell-depleted T cells, or PBMCs. Subjects who had been exposed to COVID-19, were actively infected with it, or had recovered from it provided the deeply sampled blood TCRbeta repertoires that made up the dataset. The repertoires were made available in a free public database intended to serve as a resource for research on the immune response to SARS-CoV-2. The samples were drawn from two sources: the first 160 participants of the ongoing ImmuneRACE study, and 1,200 or so subjects contributed by 6 global collaborators. Sample metadata almost always included a de-identified subject ID, COVID-19 status, age in years and sex. Where available, HLA class I and class II types were taken from metadata supplied by the sample provider and were not determined by assay-based typing. General findings and caveats noted by the study authors: Clinical and demographic metadata were provided uncurated, with the amount varying by source and participant.

The sequence came from a human donor with acute or convalescent COVID-19. The donor label of this sample is uncertain. This receptor chain uses TRBV28 and TRBJ2-7; 8 middle bases align to TRBD1. The sequencing sample was made of peripheral blood. Read as DNA, the sequence is TGTGCCAGCAGGACAGGGGCGGGATACGAGCAGTACTTC. Protein translation: CASRTGAGYEQYF. The CDR3, completed at both ends by the reference TRBV28 and TRBJ2-7 genes, gives the full variable domain DVKVTQSSRYLVKRTGEKVFLECVQDMDHENMFWYRQDPGLGLRLIYFSYDVKMKEKGDIPEGYSVSREKKERFSLILESASTNQTSMYLCASRTGAGYEQYFGPGTRLTVT.